The source of this TCR beta chain is a study of early T cells in non-severe SARS-CoV-2 infection. At the level of the study: Sequenced bulk RNA came from whole blood that was unsorted, and chains were unpaired. Study-wide points: Lookups in VDJdb leaned toward anti-spike CD8 responses and missed private and CD4 specificities.

Each cDNA molecule carried a unique molecular identifier. TCRdb passed the 5' RACE reads through MiXCR, listing each CDR3 protein once. The sample yields more than 65,000 distinct CDR3 sequences, 10% to 15% seen once. This CDR3 comprises 15 residues. The germline V gene has CDR1 SNHLY and CDR2 FYNNEI. This clonotype showed up just a few times. Its target is not known. At one end the junction does not follow the germline gene, possibly because of a read error. The chain carries TRBV2 and TRBJ2-2; D may be TRBD1 or TRBD2 (5 bases each). The clonotype was recovered from an adult who was a healthcare worker with PCR-confirmed SARS-CoV-2 infection or an uninfected control (not recorded which). Sample: whole blood. The CDR3 region is CVSNKGTDRGGELFF. Written as DNA, the CDR3 is TGTGTCAGCAACAAAGGGACGGATAGGGGCGGGGAGCTGTTTTTT.